The clone carrying this T cell receptor beta chain has just one count. Its specificity is not known. The sample is drawn from a study of T cell responses to AZD1222 COVID-19 vaccine. Overall study findings and caveats: Once two AZD1222 doses were given, Spike-specific TCR breadth and depth went up. Just 5 or 6 AZD1222 recipients tested seropositive at baseline. The CD4 TCRs associated with vaccination extended across spike and predominated at 160-218 and 743-854. White British ancestry dominated among donors, who included more females, and clonal diversity was possibly underestimated.

Profiled with immunoSEQ multiplex PCR; TCRdb holds only in-frame clones, not every one. Of under 95,000 clones in the sample, about nine tenths were seen once. This receptor was obtained from an adult who received the AZD1222 COVID-19 vaccine. The source material was peripheral blood, sampled 28 days after the second AZD1222 dose.

CDR3 loop: CASSVGQKLPYGYTF. In DNA form, the CDR3 reads TGTGCCAGCAGCGTAGGACAGAAGCTCCCTTATGGCTACACCTTC. The J gene is TRBJ1-2, the V gene TRBV9; weak D call: TRBD1 (5 bases). The CDR3 runs to 15 residues. Trimming took 0 bases from V and 5 from J, leaving 14 bases between them. In germline, CDR1 is SGDLS, CDR2 YYNGEE.